This T cell receptor (beta chain) was identified during a study of shared clonotypes between healthy human individuals. Terminally differentiated effector memory CD45RA+ cells were left out of the naive CD8 fraction, which was CD45RO-negative and positively selected for CCR7. Trimming took 4 bases from V and 11 from J, leaving 14 bases between them. Germline V gene lookup returns CDR1 MNHNY and CDR2 SVGAGI (reference sequence). CDR3 length: 13 amino acids. Replicate PCRs run on sorted subsets employed 200 ng DNA, approximately 30,000 T cell genomes. Profiled with immunoSEQ multiplex PCR; TCRdb holds only in-frame clones, not every one. The sample lists roughly 1,800,000 clones, approximately 94% occurring once.

The sequencing input was naive CD8+ T cells sorted from blood. This TCR derives from a man between 18 and 35 years old in good health. The chain employs TRBV6-6 and TRBJ1-4, with D maybe TRBD1 (6 bases). CDR3 in amino acids: CASSLGGGGKLFF. The CDR3 coding sequence is TGTGCCAGCAGTTTAGGGGGAGGAGGGAAACTGTTTTTT.